These 5 T cell receptor beta chains were sequenced from one sample in a study of blood T cell repertoires in COVID-19. The data were produced by immunoSEQ multiplex PCR, yet TCRdb's version contains in-frame clones alone and is incomplete. This table holds roughly 400,000 clones, approximately 90% found once. Sequences were obtained from PBMCs or T cells enriched from blood (not recorded which). The receptors here all came from a woman aged 40 to 55 who had been exposed to COVID-19.

The chain joins TRBV5-4 to TRBJ2-5; unclear D gene. This CDR3 region has 13 residues. The V gene lost 3 bases and the J gene lost 5 bases, with 11 bases spanning the gap. Per the germline V gene, CDR1 is SGHNT and CDR2 is YYREEE (reference sequence). CDR3 sequence: CASSSRSAETQYF. The CDR3 region has the DNA TGTGCCAGCAGCTCGCGCAGCGCGGAGACCCAGTACTTC.

This clone appeared a few times. The rearrangement links TRBV7-9 to TRBJ1-2, with no clear D. This CDR3 region has 13 residues. The V gene's germline CDR1 is SEHNR and CDR2 FQNEAQ (reference sequence). V was shortened by 1 base and J by 4 bases, with 7 bases between the two germline ends. CDR3 DNA sequence: TGTGCCAGCAGCTTAGTAGAAGTCTATGGCTACACCTTC. It codes for CASSLVEVYGYTF. Filled out from reference TRBV7-9 and TRBJ1-2, the complete variable domain reads DTGVSQNPRHKITKRGQNVTFRCDPISEHNRLYWYRQTLGQGPEFLTYFQNEAQLEKSRLLSDRFSAERPKGSFSTLEIQRTEQGDSAMYLCASSLVEVYGYTFGSGTRLTVV.

This chain uses TRBV25-1 with TRBJ1-6, with a tentative D call TRBD1 (5 bases). This CDR3 has 17 amino acids. Germline values: CDR1 MGHDK, CDR2 SYGVNS. Trimming shortened V by 4 bases and J by 0 bases, and 13 bases separated the two germline ends. The DNA for the CDR3 is TGTGCCAGCAGTGTGGGGCGGCAGGGCTCCTATAATTCACCCCTCCACTTT. Amino acid sequence: CASSVGRQGSYNSPLHF.

This clone appeared a single time. This rearrangement joins TRBV11-3 to TRBJ2-1, with D uncertain. Trimming stripped 3 bases from V and 6 bases from J, with 6 bases between. CDR3 length: 12 residues. The germline V gene encodes CDR1 SGHNT and CDR2 YENEEA. The CDR3 sequence: CASSFTANEQFF. The CDR3 DNA is TGTGCCAGCAGCTTTACAGCCAATGAGCAGTTCTTC.

This sequence joins TRBV6-5 and TRBJ1-2, with D perhaps matching TRBD1 (6 bases). CDR1 MNHEY and CDR2 SVGAGI come from the germline V gene. V was clipped by 6 bases and J by 0 bases, with 11 bases between them. There are 14 residues in the CDR3. CDR3 sequence: CASRRQAPNYGYTF. The CDR3, as DNA: TGTGCCAGCAGGCGACAGGCGCCTAACTATGGCTACACCTTC.